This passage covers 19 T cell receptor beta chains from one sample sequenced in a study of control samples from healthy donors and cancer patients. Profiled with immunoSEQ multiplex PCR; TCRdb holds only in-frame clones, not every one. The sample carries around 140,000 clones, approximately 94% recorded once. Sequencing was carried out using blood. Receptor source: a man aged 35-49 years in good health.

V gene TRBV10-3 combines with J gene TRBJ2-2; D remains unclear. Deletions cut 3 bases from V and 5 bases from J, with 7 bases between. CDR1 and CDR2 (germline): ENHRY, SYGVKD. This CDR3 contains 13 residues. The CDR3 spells CAISDRLTGELFF. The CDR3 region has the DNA TGTGCCATCAGTGACAGGTTAACCGGGGAGCTGTTTTTT.

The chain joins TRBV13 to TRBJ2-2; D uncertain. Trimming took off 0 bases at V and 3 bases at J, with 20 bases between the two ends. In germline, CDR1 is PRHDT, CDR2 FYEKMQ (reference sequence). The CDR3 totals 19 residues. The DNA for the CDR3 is TGTGCCAGCAGCTTAGGCCTAAAGTGGGCCAGCCGTTACACCGGGGAGCTGTTTTTT. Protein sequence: CASSLGLKWASRYTGELFF.

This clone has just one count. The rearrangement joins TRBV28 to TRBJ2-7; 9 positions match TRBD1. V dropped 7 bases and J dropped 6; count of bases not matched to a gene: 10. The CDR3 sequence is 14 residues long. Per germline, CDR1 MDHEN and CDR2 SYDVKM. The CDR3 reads CASISGTGRSEQYF. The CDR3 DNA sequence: TGTGCCAGCATCTCCGGGACAGGGCGTTCCGAGCAGTACTTC.

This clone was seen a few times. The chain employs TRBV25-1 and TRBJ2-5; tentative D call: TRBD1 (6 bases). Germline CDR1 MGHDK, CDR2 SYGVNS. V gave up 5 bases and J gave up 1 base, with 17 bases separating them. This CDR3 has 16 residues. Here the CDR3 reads CASSIQGPGTQETQYF. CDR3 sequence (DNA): TGTGCCAGCAGTATCCAGGGGCCGGGTACCCAAGAGACCCAGTACTTC.

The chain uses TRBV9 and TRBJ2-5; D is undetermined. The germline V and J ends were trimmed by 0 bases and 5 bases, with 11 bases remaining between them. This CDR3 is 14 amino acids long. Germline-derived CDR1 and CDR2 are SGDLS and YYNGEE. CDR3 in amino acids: CASSVGWGRETQYF. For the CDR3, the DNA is TGTGCCAGCAGCGTAGGGTGGGGTCGGGAGACCCAGTACTTC.

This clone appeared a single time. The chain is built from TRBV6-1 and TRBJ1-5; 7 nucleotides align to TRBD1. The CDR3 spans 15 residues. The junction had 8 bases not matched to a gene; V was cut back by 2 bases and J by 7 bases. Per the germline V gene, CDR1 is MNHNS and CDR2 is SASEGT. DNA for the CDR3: TGTGCCAGCAGTGAAAAAGGGGGCGACGGACAGCCCCAGCATTTT. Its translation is CASSEKGGDGQPQHF.

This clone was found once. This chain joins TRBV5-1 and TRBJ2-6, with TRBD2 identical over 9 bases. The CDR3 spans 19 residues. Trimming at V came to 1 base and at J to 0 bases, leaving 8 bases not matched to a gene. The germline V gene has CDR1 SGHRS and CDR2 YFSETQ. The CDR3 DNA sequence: TGCGCCAGCAGCTTGATTCCGACTAGCGGTGGCTCTGGGGCCAACGTCCTGACTTTC. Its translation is CASSLIPTSGGSGANVLTF. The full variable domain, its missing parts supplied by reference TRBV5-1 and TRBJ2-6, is KAGVTQTPRYLIKTRGQQVTLSCSPISGHRSVSWYQQTPGQGLQFLFEYFSETQRNKGNFPGRFSGRQFSNSRSEMNVSTLELGDSALYLCASSLIPTSGGSGANVLTFGAGSRLTVL.

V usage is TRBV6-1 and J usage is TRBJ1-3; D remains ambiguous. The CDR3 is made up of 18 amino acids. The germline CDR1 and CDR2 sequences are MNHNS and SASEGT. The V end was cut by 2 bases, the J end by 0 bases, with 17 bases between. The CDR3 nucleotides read TGTGCCAGCAGTGAACAACACCACGGGTATTTCTCTGGAAACACCATATATTTT. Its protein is CASSEQHHGYFSGNTIYF.

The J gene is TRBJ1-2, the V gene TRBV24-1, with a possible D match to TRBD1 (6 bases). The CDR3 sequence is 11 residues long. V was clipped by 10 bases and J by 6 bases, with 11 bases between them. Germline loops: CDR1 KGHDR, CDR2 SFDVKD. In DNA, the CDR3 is TGTGCCACGGGGGGCGCGGATGGCTACACCTTC. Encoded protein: CATGGADGYTF.

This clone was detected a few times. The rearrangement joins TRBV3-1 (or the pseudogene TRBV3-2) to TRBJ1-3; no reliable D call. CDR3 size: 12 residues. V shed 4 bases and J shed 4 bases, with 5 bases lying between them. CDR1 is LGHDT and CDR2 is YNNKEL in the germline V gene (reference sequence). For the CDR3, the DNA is TGTGCCAGCAGCCTTACAGGAAACACCATATATTTT. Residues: CASSLTGNTIYF.

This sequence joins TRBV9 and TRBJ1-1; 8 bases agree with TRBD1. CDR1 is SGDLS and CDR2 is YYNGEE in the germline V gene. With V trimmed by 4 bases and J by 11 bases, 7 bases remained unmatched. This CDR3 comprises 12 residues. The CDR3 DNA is TGTGCCAGCAGCTCTTACAGGGGGGTGGCTTTCTTT. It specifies CASSSYRGVAFF. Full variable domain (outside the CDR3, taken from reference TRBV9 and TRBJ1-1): DSGVTQTPKHLITATGQRVTLRCSPRSGDLSVYWYQQSLDQGLQFLIQYYNGEERAKGNILERFSAQQFPDLHSELNLSSLELGDSALYFCASSSYRGVAFFGQGTRLTVV.

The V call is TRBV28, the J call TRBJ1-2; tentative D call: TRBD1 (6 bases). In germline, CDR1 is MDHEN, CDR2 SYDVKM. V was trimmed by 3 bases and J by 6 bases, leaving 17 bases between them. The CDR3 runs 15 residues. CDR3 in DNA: TGTGCCAGCAGTTTGGGGGCAGCGGGGAGTGATGGCTACACCTTC. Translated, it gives CASSLGAAGSDGYTF.

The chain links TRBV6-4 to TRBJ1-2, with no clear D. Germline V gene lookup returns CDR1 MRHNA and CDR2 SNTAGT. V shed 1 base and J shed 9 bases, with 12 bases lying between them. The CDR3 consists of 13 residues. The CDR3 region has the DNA TGTGCCAGCAGTGACTTCAGGCGGGCGAGCTACACCTTC. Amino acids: CASSDFRRASYTF.

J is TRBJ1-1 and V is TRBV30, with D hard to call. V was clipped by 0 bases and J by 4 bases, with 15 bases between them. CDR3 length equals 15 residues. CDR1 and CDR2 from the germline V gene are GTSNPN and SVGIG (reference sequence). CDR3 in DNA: TGTGCCTGGAGTGTACGCCTCGTTATCCCCACTGAAGCTTTCTTT. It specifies CAWSVRLVIPTEAFF.

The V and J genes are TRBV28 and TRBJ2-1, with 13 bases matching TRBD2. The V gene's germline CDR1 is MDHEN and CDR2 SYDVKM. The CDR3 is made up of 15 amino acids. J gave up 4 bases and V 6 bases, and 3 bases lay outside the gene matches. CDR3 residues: CASSTSGRGYNEQFF. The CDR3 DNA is TGTGCCAGCAGCACTAGCGGGAGGGGGTACAATGAGCAGTTCTTC.

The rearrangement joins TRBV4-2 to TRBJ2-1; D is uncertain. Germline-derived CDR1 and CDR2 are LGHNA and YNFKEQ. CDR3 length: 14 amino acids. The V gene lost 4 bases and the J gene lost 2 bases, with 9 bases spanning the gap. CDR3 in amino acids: CASSRSTAYNEQFF. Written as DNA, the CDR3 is TGTGCCAGCAGCCGTTCGACCGCCTACAATGAGCAGTTCTTC.

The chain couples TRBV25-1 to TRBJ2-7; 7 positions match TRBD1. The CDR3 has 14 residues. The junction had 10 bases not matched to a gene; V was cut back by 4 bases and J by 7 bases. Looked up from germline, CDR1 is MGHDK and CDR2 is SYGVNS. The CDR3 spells CASSASGQASEQYF. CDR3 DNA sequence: TGTGCCAGCAGTGCGTCTGGACAGGCAAGTGAGCAGTACTTC.

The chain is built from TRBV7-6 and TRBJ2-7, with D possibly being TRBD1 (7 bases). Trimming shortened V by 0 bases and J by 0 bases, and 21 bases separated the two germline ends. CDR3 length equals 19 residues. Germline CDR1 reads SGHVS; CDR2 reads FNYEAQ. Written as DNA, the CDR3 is TGTGCCAGCAGCTTAGCCGGGAGAGGGGGCAGCCCATTCTCCTACGAGCAGTACTTC. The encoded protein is CASSLAGRGGSPFSYEQYF.

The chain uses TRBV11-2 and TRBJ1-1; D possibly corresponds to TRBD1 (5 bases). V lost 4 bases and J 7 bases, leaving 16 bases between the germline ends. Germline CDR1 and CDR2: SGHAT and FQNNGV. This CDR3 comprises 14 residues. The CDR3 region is CASSSVTGTGEAFF. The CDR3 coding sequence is TGTGCCAGCAGCTCAGTTACCGGGACGGGTGAAGCTTTCTTT.